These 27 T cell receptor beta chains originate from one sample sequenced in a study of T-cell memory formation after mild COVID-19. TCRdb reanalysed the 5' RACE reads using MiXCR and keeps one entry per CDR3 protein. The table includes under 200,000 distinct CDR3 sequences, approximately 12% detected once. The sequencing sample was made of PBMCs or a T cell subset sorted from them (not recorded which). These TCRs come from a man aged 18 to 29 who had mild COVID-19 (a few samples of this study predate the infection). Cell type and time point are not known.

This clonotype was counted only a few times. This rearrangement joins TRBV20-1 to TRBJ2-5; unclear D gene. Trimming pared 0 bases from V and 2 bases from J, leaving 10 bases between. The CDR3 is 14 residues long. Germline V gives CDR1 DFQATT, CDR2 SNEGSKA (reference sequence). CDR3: CSARDPTRQETQYF. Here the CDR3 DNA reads TGCAGTGCTAGAGATCCCACCCGACAAGAGACCCAGTACTTC.

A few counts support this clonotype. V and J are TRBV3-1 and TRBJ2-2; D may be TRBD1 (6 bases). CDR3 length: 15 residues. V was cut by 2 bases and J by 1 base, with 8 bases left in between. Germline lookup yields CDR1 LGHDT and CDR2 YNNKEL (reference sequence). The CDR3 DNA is TGTGCCAGCAGCCAACGGGACATGAACACCGGGGAGCTGTTTTTT. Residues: CASSQRDMNTGELFF.

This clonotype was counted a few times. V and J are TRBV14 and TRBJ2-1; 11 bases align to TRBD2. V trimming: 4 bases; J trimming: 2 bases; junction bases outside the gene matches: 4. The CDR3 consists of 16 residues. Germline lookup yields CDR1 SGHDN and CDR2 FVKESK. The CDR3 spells CASSPTSGAPYNEQFF. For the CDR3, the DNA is TGTGCCAGCAGCCCGACTAGCGGGGCTCCCTACAATGAGCAGTTCTTC.

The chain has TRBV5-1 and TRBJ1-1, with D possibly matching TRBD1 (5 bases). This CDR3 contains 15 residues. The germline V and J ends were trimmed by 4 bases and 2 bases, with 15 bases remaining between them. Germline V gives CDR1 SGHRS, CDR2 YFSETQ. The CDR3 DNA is TGCGCCAGCAGCACCGACGGGACCCTAAACACTGAAGCTTTCTTT. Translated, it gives CASSTDGTLNTEAFF.

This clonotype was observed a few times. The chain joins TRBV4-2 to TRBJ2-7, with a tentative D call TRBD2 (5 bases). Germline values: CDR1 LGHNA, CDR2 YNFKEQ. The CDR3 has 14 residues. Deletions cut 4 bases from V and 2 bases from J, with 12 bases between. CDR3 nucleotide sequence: TGTGCCAGCAGCCGAGCCGGGGAACCCTACGAGCAGTACTTC. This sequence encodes CASSRAGEPYEQYF.

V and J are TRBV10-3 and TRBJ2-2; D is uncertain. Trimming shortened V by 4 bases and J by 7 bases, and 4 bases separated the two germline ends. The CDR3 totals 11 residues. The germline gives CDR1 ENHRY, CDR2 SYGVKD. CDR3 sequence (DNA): TGTGCCATCAGTGGCAACGGGGAGCTGTTTTTT. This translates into CAISGNGELFF.

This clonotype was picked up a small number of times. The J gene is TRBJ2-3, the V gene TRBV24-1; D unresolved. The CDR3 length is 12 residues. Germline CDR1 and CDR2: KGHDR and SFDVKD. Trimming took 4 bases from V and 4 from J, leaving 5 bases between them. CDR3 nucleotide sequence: TGTGCCACCAGTGAGAGTGCAGATACGCAGTATTTT. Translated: CATSESADTQYF.

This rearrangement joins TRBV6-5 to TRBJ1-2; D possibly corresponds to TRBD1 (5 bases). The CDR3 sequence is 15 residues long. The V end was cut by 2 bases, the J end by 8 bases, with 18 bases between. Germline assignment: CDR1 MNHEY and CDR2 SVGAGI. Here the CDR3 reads CASSYPATEHGGYTF. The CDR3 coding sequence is TGTGCCAGCAGTTACCCCGCGACAGAGCATGGGGGCTACACCTTC.

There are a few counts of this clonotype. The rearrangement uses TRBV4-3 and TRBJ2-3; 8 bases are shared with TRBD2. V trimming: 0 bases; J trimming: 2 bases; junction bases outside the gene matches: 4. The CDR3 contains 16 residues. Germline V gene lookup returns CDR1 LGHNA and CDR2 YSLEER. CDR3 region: CASSQDTSGHTDTQYF. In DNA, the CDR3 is TGCGCCAGCAGCCAAGACACTAGCGGACACACAGATACGCAGTATTTT.

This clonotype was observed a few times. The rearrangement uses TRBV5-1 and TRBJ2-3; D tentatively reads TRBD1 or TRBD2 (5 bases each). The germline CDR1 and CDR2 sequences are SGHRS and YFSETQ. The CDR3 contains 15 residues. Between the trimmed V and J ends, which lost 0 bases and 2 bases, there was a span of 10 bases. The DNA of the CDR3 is TGCGCCAGCAGCTTGGCCGTCGGGGCCACAGATACGCAGTATTTT. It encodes CASSLAVGATDTQYF.

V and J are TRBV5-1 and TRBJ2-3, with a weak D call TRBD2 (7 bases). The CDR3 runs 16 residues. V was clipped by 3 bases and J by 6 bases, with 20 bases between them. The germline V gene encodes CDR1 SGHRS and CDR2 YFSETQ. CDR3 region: CASSSYREGHADTQYF. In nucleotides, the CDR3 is TGCGCCAGCAGCTCGTACAGGGAGGGTCACGCGGATACGCAGTATTTT.

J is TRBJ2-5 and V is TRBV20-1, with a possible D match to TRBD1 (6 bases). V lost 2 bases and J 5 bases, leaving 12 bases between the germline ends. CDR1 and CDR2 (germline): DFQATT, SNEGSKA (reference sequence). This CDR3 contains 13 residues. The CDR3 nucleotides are TGCAGTGCTAGAATGGGGGCAGGGGAGACCCAGTACTTC. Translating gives CSARMGAGETQYF.

The CDR3 loop reads CASSLADRGSTDTQYF. In nucleotides, the CDR3 is TGCGCCAGCAGCCTCGCAGACAGGGGGAGCACAGATACGCAGTATTTT. The V gene is TRBV5-1, the J gene TRBJ2-3; 9 bases match TRBD1. V shed 4 bases and J 0 bases; nucleotides not matched to a gene: 6. This CDR3 region has 16 residues. Germline lookup yields CDR1 SGHRS and CDR2 YFSETQ.

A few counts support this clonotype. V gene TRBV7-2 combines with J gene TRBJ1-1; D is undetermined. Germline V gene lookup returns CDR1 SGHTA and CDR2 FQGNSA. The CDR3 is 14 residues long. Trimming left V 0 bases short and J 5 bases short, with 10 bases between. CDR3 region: CASSLARGETEAFF. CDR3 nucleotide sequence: TGTGCCAGCAGCTTAGCGCGGGGTGAGACTGAAGCTTTCTTT.

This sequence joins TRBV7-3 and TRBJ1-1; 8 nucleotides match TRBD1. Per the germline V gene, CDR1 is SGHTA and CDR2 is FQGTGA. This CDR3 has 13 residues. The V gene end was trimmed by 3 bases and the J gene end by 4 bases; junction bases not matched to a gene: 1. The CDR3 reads CASSFGTGTEAFF. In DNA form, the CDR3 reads TGTGCCAGCAGCTTTGGGACAGGCACTGAAGCTTTCTTT.

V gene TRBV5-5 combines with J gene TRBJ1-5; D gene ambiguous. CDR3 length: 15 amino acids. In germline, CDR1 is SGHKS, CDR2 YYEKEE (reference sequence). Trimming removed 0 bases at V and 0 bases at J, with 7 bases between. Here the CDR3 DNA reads TGTGCCAGCAGCTTGGTCTGGGGTAGCAATCAGCCCCAGCATTTT. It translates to CASSLVWGSNQPQHF.

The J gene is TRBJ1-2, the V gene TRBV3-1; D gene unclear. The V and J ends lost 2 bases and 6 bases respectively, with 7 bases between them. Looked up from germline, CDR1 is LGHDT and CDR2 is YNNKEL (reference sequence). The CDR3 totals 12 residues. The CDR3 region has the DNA TGTGCCAGCAGCCAAACTCCCCATGGCTACACCTTC. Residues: CASSQTPHGYTF. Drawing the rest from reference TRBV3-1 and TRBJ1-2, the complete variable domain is DTAVSQTPKYLVTQMGNDKSIKCEQNLGHDTMYWYKQDSKKFLKIMFSYNNKELIINETVPNRFSPKSPDKAHLNLHINSLELGDSAVYFCASSQTPHGYTFGSGTRLTVV.

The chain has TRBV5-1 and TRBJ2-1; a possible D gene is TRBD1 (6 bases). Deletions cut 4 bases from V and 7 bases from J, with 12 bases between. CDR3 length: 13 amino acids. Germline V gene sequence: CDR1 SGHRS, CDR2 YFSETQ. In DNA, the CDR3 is TGCGCCAGCAGCCCAGGGGTTGAAAATGAGCAGTTCTTC. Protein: CASSPGVENEQFF.

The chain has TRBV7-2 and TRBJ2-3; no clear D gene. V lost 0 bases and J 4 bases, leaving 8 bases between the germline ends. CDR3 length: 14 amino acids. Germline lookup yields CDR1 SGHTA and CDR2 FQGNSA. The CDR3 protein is CASSLAPYPDTQYF. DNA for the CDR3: TGTGCCAGCAGCTTAGCCCCTTACCCAGATACGCAGTATTTT.

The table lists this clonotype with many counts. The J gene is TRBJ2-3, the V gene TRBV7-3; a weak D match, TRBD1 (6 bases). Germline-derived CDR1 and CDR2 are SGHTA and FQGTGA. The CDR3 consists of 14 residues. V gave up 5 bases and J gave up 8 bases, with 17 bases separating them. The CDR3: CASSPRWGPGTQYF. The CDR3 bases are TGTGCCAGCAGCCCCAGGTGGGGGCCTGGTACGCAGTATTTT. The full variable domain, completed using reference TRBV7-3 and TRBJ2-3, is GAGVSQTPSNKVTEKGKYVELRCDPISGHTALYWYRQSLGQGPEFLIYFQGTGAADDSGLPNDRFFAVRPEGSVSTLKIQRTERGDSAVYLCASSPRWGPGTQYFGPGTRLTVL.

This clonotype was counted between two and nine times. This CDR3 reads CASSFGLADYEQYF. CDR3 DNA sequence: TGTGCCAGCAGTTTCGGTCTAGCGGACTACGAGCAGTACTTC. V is TRBV12-3 or TRBV12-4 and J is TRBJ2-7; 7 positions agree with TRBD2. The CDR3 sequence is 14 residues long. V lost 3 bases, J lost 3 bases, and 5 bases stayed unmatched.

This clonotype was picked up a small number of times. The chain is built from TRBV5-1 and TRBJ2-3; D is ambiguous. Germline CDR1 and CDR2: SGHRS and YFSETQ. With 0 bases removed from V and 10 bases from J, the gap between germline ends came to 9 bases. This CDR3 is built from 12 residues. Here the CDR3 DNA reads TGCGCCAGCAGCTTGGGTGGGCAAGCGCAGTATTTT. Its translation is CASSLGGQAQYF.

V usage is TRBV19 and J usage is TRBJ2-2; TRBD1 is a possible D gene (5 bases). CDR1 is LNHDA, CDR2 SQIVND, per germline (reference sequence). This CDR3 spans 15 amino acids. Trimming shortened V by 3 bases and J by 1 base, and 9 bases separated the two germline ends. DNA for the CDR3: TGTGCCAGTAGTATGAAGGGGATGAACACCGGGGAGCTGTTTTTT. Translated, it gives CASSMKGMNTGELFF. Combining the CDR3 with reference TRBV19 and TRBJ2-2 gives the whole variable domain DGGITQSPKYLFRKEGQNVTLSCEQNLNHDAMYWYRQDPGQGLRLIYYSQIVNDFQKGDIAEGYSVSREKKESFPLTVTSAQKNPTAFYLCASSMKGMNTGELFFGEGSRLTVL.

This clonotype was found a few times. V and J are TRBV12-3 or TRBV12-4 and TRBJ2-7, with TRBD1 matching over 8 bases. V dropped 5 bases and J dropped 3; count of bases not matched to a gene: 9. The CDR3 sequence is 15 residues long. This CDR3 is CASSKPGTGGYEQYF. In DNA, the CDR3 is TGTGCCAGCAGTAAACCCGGGACAGGAGGCTACGAGCAGTACTTC.

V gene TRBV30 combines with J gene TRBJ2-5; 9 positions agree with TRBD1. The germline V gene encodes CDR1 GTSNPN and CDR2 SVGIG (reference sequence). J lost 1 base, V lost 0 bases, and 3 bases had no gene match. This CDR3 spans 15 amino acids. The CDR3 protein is CAWSVQGAAQETQYF. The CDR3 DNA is TGTGCCTGGAGTGTACAGGGGGCGGCCCAAGAGACCCAGTACTTC.

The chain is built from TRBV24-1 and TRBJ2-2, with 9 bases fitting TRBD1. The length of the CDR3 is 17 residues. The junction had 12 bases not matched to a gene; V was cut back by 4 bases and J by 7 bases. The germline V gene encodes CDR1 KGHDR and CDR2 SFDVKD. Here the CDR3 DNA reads TGTGCCACCAGTGACCCCAGGGGGACAGGGCCTTTCGGGGAGCTGTTTTTT. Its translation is CATSDPRGTGPFGELFF.

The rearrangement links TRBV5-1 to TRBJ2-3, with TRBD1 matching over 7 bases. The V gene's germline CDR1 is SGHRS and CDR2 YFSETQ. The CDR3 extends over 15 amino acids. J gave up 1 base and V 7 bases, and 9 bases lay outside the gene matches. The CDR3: CASGDQGVGTDTQYF. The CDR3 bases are TGCGCCAGCGGGGATCAGGGGGTCGGCACAGATACGCAGTATTTT.